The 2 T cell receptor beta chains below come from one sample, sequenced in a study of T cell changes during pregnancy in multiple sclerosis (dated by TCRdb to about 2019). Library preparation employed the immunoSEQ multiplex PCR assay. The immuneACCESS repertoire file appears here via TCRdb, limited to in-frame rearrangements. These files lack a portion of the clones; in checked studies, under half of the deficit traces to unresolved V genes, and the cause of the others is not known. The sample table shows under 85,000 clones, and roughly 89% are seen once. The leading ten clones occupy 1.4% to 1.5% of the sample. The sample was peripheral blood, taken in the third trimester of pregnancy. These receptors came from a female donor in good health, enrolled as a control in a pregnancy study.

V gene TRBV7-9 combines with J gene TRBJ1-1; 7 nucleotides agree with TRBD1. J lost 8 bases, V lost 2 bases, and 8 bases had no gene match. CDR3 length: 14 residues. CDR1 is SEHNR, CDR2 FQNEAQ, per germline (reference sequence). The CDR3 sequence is CASSLQGVAQEAFF. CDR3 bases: TGTGCCAGCAGCTTACAGGGGGTCGCCCAAGAAGCTTTCTTT.

CDR3 DNA: TGTGCCAGCAATACAGGAGAACTCTTCTATGGCTACACCTTC. The encoded protein is CASNTGELFYGYTF. The chain has TRBV2 and TRBJ1-2; D perhaps matches TRBD1 (5 bases). Germline CDR1 SNHLY, CDR2 FYNNEI. The CDR3 is made up of 14 amino acids. V was clipped by 7 bases and J by 4 bases, with 16 bases between them. The full variable domain, completed using reference TRBV2 and TRBJ1-2, is EPEVTQTPSHQVTQMGQEVILRCVPISNHLYFYWYRQILGQKVEFLVSFYNNEISEKSEIFDDQFSVERPDGSNFTLKIRSTKLEDSAMYFCASNTGELFYGYTFGSGTRLTVV.